The present T cell receptor beta chain was sequenced within a study of shared clonotypes between healthy human individuals. Whole-study results and caveats: Owing to a small donor count, the genetic and exposure-history diversity represented was limited.

The repertoire was sequenced with immunoSEQ multiplex PCR; TCRdb's copy has only in-frame clones and lacks some. The table includes 450,000 to 600,000 clones, about 80% detected once. Donation came from healthy HIV-negative adults that had no recent acute infections or vaccinations. As regards this clone: The antigen remains undetermined. This specimen includes other DNA sequences encoding the same CDR3.

The CDR3 loop spans 14 amino acids. Germline trimming cut 2 bases from V and 0 bases from J; bases unmatched to any gene: 1. CDR1 SGHTA and CDR2 FQGNSA come from the germline V gene. The sequenced sample consisted of PBMCs. The chain carries TRBV7-2 and TRBJ2-7, with 7 bases identical to TRBD2. The receptor was isolated from a woman aged 40 to 50 in good health. Some clones in this sample may be carry-over from other donors' samples. This CDR3 reads CASSLIAGSYEQYF. The CDR3 DNA follows: TGTGCCAGCAGCTTAATAGCGGGCTCCTACGAGCAGTACTTC.